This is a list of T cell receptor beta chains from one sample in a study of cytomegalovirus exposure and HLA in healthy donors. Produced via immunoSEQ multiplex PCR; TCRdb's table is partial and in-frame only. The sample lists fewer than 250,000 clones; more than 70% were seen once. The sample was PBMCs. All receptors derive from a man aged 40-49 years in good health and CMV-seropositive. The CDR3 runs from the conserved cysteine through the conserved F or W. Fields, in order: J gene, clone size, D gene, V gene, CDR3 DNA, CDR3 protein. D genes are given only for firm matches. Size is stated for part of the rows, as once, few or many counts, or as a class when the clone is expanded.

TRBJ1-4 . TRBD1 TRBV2 TGTGCCAGCACTACCGGGACAGGGAATGAAAAACTGTTTTTT CASTTGTGNEKLFF
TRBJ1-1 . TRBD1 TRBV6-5 TGTGCCAGCAGTTTGGGGACAGAGGGGGGTGAAGCTTTCTTT CASSLGTEGGEAFF
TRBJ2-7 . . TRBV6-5 TGTGCCACCCGACAGTTCTACGAGCAGTACTTC CATRQFYEQYF
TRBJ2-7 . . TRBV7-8 TGTGCCTGCAGGTTAGGGCAGGCCTACGAGCAGTACTTC CACRLGQAYEQYF
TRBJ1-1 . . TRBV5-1 TGCGCCAGCAGTCTGCGGACGGGGGATACTGAAGCTTTCTTT CASSLRTGDTEAFF
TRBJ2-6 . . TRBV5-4 TGTGCCAGCAGCTTACCTAGACAGCACTCTGGGGCCAACGTCCTGACTTTC CASSLPRQHSGANVLTF
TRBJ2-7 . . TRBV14 TGTGCCAGCAGCCAAGTAGGCAGGGGCGAGCAGTACTTC CASSQVGRGEQYF
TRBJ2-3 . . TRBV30 TGTGCCTGGAGTGTTCCCATGACTAGCACAGATACGCAGTATTTT CAWSVPMTSTDTQYF
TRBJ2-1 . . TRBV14 TGTGCCAGCAGCCCCCGACAGCGCTCCTACAATGAGCAGTTCTTC CASSPRQRSYNEQFF
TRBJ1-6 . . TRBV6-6 TGTGCCAGCAGTTGGGAAGGGGATTCACCCCTCCACTTT CASSWEGDSPLHF
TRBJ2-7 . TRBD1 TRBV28 TGTGCCAGCACTGTCGGACAGGGCCAGCAGTACTTC CASTVGQGQQYF
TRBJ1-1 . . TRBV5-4 TGTGCCAGCAGCCCCCAGGGGAACACTGAAGCTTTCTTT CASSPQGNTEAFF
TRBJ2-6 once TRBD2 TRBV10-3 TGTGCCATCAGAGGACTAGCGAACTCTGGGGCCAACGTCCTGACTTTC CAIRGLANSGANVLTF
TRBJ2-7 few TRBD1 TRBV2 TGTGCCAGCAGTGAACAACCTACCGGGACAGGCTTCTACGAGCAGTACTTC CASSEQPTGTGFYEQYF
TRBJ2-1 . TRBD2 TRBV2 TGTGCCAGCAGCCAAGTGGCTAGCGGGATCGATGAGCAGTTCTTC CASSQVASGIDEQFF
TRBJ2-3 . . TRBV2 TGTGCCAGCAGCGTCGACAGGGCGGGGACCAGCACAGATACGCAGTATTTT CASSVDRAGTSTDTQYF
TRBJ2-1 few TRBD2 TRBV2 TGTGCCGGACGGGGGGGCTACGGCAATGAGCAGTTCTTC CAGRGGYGNEQFF
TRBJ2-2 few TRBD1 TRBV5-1 TGCGCCAGCAGCTTGGAACAGGGGGCGGCCGGGGAGCTGTTTTTT CASSLEQGAAGELFF
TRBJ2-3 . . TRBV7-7 TGTGCCAGCAGCTTATTAGGAAGGACAGAAGATACGCAGTATTTT CASSLLGRTEDTQYF
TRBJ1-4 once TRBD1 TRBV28 TGTGCCAGCCGGGACAGGGTTAATGAAAAACTGTTTTTT CASRDRVNEKLFF